The T cell receptor (beta chain) described here comes from a study of T cell clonotyping in hematopoietic cell transplantation. Trimming cost V 3 bases and J 3 bases, with 13 bases left between them. The CDR3 runs to 14 residues. From germline, CDR1 is SGDLS and CDR2 YYNGEE. Assay: immunoSEQ multiplex PCR; the TCRdb copy retains only in-frame clones and omits some. This table has about 27,000 clones, 90% to 97% appearing once. This receptor was taken from a middle-aged man in good health. Some clones in this sample may be carry-over from other donors' samples. This chain joins TRBV9 and TRBJ2-7, with D possibly TRBD2 on 6 matching bases. The sample taken for sequencing was peripheral blood mononuclear cells. The CDR3 spells CASSAGTRNYEQYF. CDR3 coding DNA: TGTGCCAGCAGCGCAGGGACTCGAAACTACGAGCAGTACTTC.